Following are 27 T cell receptor beta chains from one sample sequenced in a study of T-cell memory formation after mild COVID-19. TCRdb recomputed calls from the 5' RACE reads with MiXCR, one row per CDR3 protein. The data hold approximately 100,000 distinct CDR3 sequences, with approximately 23% observed a single time. The sample taken for sequencing was PBMCs or a T cell subset sorted from them (not recorded which). These receptors were taken from a man in his late teens or twenties who had mild COVID-19 (a few samples of this study predate the infection). Cell type and time point are not known.

The chain couples TRBV12-3 or TRBV12-4 to TRBJ1-2, with 9 positions matching TRBD1. V trimming: 8 bases; J trimming: 3 bases; junction bases outside the gene matches: 7. This CDR3 contains 14 residues. The DNA for the CDR3 is TGTGCCAGCCTCAGGACAGGGGATGACTATGGCTACACCTTC. Translation gives CASLRTGDDYGYTF.

The V call is TRBV7-2, the J call TRBJ2-2; the match to TRBD1 covers 7 bases. V trimming: 4 bases; J trimming: 7 bases; junction bases outside the gene matches: 6. Germline CDR1 reads SGHTA; CDR2 reads FQGNSA. CDR3 length: 14 residues. CDR3 in amino acids: CASSYSTGLGELFF. The CDR3 DNA is TGTGCCAGCAGCTATTCGACAGGGCTCGGGGAGCTGTTTTTT.

The chain is built from TRBV4-3 and TRBJ2-2; D is possibly TRBD2 (6 bases). Trimming removed 5 bases at V and 7 bases at J, with 14 bases between. The CDR3 covers 14 residues. Per germline, CDR1 LGHNA and CDR2 YSLEER. CDR3 bases: TGCGCCAGCAGCTGGACGGGGGAAGGCGGGGAGCTGTTTTTT. Its protein product is CASSWTGEGGELFF.

J is TRBJ2-7 and V is TRBV7-6, with 8 bases matching TRBD1. This CDR3 region has 15 residues. In germline, CDR1 is SGHVS, CDR2 FNYEAQ. With 4 bases clipped from V and 5 bases from J, the junction kept 10 bases outside the gene matches. The CDR3 reads CASSSTRQGMDEQYF. The CDR3 region has the DNA TGTGCCAGCAGCTCGACACGACAGGGGATGGACGAGCAGTACTTC.

This clonotype appeared once. The CDR3 region has the DNA TGTGCCAGCAGCTTCAGGGCGAGCTCCTACAATGAGCAGTTCTTC. It translates to CASSFRASSYNEQFF. The chain employs TRBV5-8 and TRBJ2-1, with D possibly being TRBD1 (5 bases). This CDR3 is built from 15 residues. Germline V lookup: CDR1 SGHTS, CDR2 YDEGEE. Trimming took 2 bases from V and 0 from J, leaving 9 bases between them. Supplemented by reference TRBV5-8 and TRBJ2-1, the full variable domain reads EAGVTQSPTHLIKTRGQQATLRCSPISGHTSVYWYQQALGLGLQFLLWYDEGEERNRGNFPPRFSGRQFPNYSSELNVNALELEDSALYLCASSFRASSYNEQFFGPGTRLTVL.

This clonotype was recorded many times. The chain is built from TRBV4-2 and TRBJ2-1; 9 nucleotides align to TRBD2. Per the germline V gene, CDR1 is LGHNA and CDR2 is YNFKEQ. This CDR3 spans 16 amino acids. Losses at the gene ends were 0 bases for V and 2 bases for J; bases not matched to a gene: 2. Written as DNA, the CDR3 is TGTGCCAGCAGCCAAGACGGCGGGGGGGCCTACAATGAGCAGTTCTTC. The encoded protein is CASSQDGGGAYNEQFF.

The rearrangement joins TRBV12-3 or TRBV12-4 to TRBJ1-2, with D perhaps TRBD1 (6 bases). The V and J ends lost 6 bases and 8 bases respectively, with 13 bases between them. The CDR3 loop spans 12 amino acids. This chain's CDR3 is CASSHDRSGYTF. The CDR3 DNA reads TGTGCCAGCAGCCACGACAGGTCCGGCTACACCTTC.

This clonotype came up a few times. V is TRBV7-9 and J is TRBJ2-5; D is perhaps TRBD1 or TRBD2 (5 bases each). This CDR3 spans 15 amino acids. V lost 2 bases to trimming and J lost 1 base, with 11 bases between them. The germline CDR1 and CDR2 sequences are SEHNR and FQNEAQ (reference sequence). In nucleotides, the CDR3 is TGTGCCAGCAGCTTACTGGGACCCACCCAAGAGACCCAGTACTTC. It translates to CASSLLGPTQETQYF.

This clonotype has just a few counts. The chain links TRBV12-3 or TRBV12-4 to TRBJ2-1, with 9 bases lining up with TRBD1. The V and J ends lost 3 bases and 0 bases, in that order; junction bases with no gene match: 6. The CDR3 is 17 amino acids. The CDR3 is CASSFFTGGRSYNEQFF. In nucleotides, the CDR3 is TGTGCCAGCAGTTTCTTTACAGGGGGCCGCTCCTACAATGAGCAGTTCTTC.

This clonotype came up a few times. The chain combines TRBV3-1 with TRBJ1-5, with no clear D. This CDR3 is built from 15 residues. Germline V gene data show CDR1 as LGHDT and CDR2 as YNNKEL (reference sequence). V lost 3 bases and J lost 4, with 13 bases in between. CDR3 sequence: CASSHDGRGNQPQHF. The CDR3 nucleotides read TGTGCCAGCAGCCATGACGGAAGAGGAAATCAGCCCCAGCATTTT.

This clonotype occurred many times. The chain joins TRBV3-1 to TRBJ2-7; no clear D. The CDR3 sequence is 16 residues long. Germline lookup yields CDR1 LGHDT and CDR2 YNNKEL (reference sequence). The germline V and J ends were trimmed by 0 bases and 1 base, with 13 bases remaining between them. CDR3 amino acids: CASSQDLRRPSYEQYF. CDR3 sequence (DNA): TGTGCCAGCAGCCAAGATCTCCGCCGGCCTTCCTACGAGCAGTACTTC.

This clonotype was observed a handful of times. The chain couples TRBV5-6 to TRBJ2-3; 8 bases match TRBD2. Per the germline V gene, CDR1 is SGHDT and CDR2 is YYEEEE. The CDR3 is 18 residues long. The V gene end was trimmed by 4 bases and the J gene end by 2 bases; junction bases not matched to a gene: 15. The chain's CDR3 is CASSGLPAGRGATDTQYF. The CDR3 DNA is TGTGCCAGCAGCGGACTCCCCGCGGGGCGGGGGGCCACAGATACGCAGTATTTT.

The chain couples TRBV12-3 or TRBV12-4 to TRBJ2-3; a weak D match, TRBD2 (5 bases). This CDR3 comprises 16 residues. V shed 1 base and J shed 4 bases, with 15 bases lying between them. In nucleotides, the CDR3 is TGTGCCAGCAGTTTAGGGATCCGGGGTAGCGCAGATACGCAGTATTTT. Protein sequence: CASSLGIRGSADTQYF.

In DNA, the CDR3 is TGCAGTGCTAGTACGGGGTTGGTGTGGGAGACCCAGTACTTC. Its translation is CSASTGLVWETQYF. The chain carries TRBV20-1 and TRBJ2-5, with a possible D match to TRBD2 (5 bases). V lost 3 bases, J lost 5 bases, and 16 bases lay in between. The CDR3 is 14 residues long. Looked up from germline, CDR1 is DFQATT and CDR2 is SNEGSKA (reference sequence).

The V and J genes are TRBV7-9 and TRBJ1-2, with D possibly being TRBD1 (5 bases). Germline V CDR1 and CDR2: SEHNR, FQNEAQ (reference sequence). V was trimmed by 5 bases and J by 5 bases, leaving 18 bases between them. The length of the CDR3 is 15 residues. CDR3 in amino acids: CASSETQASPYGYTF. The CDR3 DNA reads TGTGCCAGCAGCGAAACACAGGCTTCCCCGTATGGCTACACCTTC. Combining the CDR3 with reference TRBV7-9 and TRBJ1-2 gives the whole variable domain DTGVSQNPRHKITKRGQNVTFRCDPISEHNRLYWYRQTLGQGPEFLTYFQNEAQLEKSRLLSDRFSAERPKGSFSTLEIQRTEQGDSAMYLCASSETQASPYGYTFGSGTRLTVV.

The chain employs TRBV9 and TRBJ2-3; TRBD2 matches at 15 bases. CDR1 and CDR2 from the germline V gene are SGDLS and YYNGEE. After removal of 6 bases from V and 6 bases from J, the junction contained 5 bases not matched to a gene. This CDR3 is built from 15 residues. CDR3 DNA sequence: TGTGCCAGCACCCGGACTAGCGGGGGGGGGGATACGCAGTATTTT. This encodes CASTRTSGGGDTQYF.

The chain carries TRBV24-1 and TRBJ1-6, with D unclear. CDR3 size: 13 residues. V was shortened by 7 bases and J by 10 bases, with 13 bases between the two germline ends. The germline gives CDR1 KGHDR, CDR2 SFDVKD. This CDR3 is CATSGGFRSPLHF. The CDR3 coding sequence is TGTGCCACCAGCGGAGGGTTTCGGTCACCCCTCCACTTT.

This chain links TRBV29-1 with TRBJ1-1, with D possibly matching TRBD1 (6 bases). The ends were cut back, 6 bases at V and 0 bases at J, with 11 bases in the middle. Per the germline V gene, CDR1 is SQVTM and CDR2 is ANQGSEA. The length of the CDR3 is 13 residues. The CDR3 DNA reads TGCAGCGTGGATACAGGGATGAACACTGAAGCTTTCTTT. It encodes CSVDTGMNTEAFF.

This clonotype was found a few times. This rearrangement joins TRBV3-1 to TRBJ2-2; TRBD2 is a possible D gene (5 bases). Germline V lookup: CDR1 LGHDT, CDR2 YNNKEL (reference sequence). The CDR3 runs to 17 residues. Trimming left V 4 bases short and J 6 bases short, with 21 bases between. The CDR3 reads CASSLTPADPNPGELFF. For the CDR3, the DNA is TGTGCCAGCAGCCTGACGCCAGCGGACCCAAATCCCGGGGAGCTGTTTTTT.

The rearrangement links TRBV6-6 to TRBJ1-1; D perhaps matches TRBD1 (6 bases). The V and J ends lost 7 bases and 3 bases respectively, with 9 bases between them. CDR3 length equals 12 residues. Germline loops: CDR1 MNHNY, CDR2 SVGAGI (reference sequence). For the CDR3, the DNA is TGTGCCAGCAACTGGGGGCACACTGAAGCTTTCTTT. Translated: CASNWGHTEAFF.

The chain uses TRBV7-9 and TRBJ2-5; a weak D match, TRBD2 (6 bases). The V and J ends lost 5 bases and 0 bases respectively, with 10 bases between them. The CDR3 spans 14 residues. CDR1 and CDR2 (germline): SEHNR, FQNEAQ (reference sequence). The CDR3 spells CASSQSGYQETQYF. Written as DNA, the CDR3 is TGTGCCAGCAGCCAAAGCGGGTACCAAGAGACCCAGTACTTC.

V usage is TRBV6-2 or TRBV6-3 and J usage is TRBJ2-1, with D perhaps assigned TRBD1 or TRBD2 (5 bases each). Germline V gives CDR1 MNHEY, CDR2 SVGEGT. Trimming removed 5 bases at V and 4 bases at J, with 15 bases between. The CDR3 length is 15 residues. CDR3 DNA: TGTGCCAGCAGTCTCCGGGACGTGAATTACAATGAGCAGTTCTTC. This translates into CASSLRDVNYNEQFF.

The CDR3 reads CASALTSGAADTQYF. CDR3 nucleotides: TGTGCCAGCGCATTGACTAGCGGGGCGGCAGATACGCAGTATTTT. The J gene is TRBJ2-3, the V gene TRBV4-2; 11 bases agree with TRBD2. Germline CDR1 LGHNA, CDR2 YNFKEQ. The trim removed 8 bases at V and 4 bases at J, leaving 8 bases unmatched. This CDR3 comprises 15 residues.

This chain connects TRBV6-5 to TRBJ2-2; D is tentatively TRBD1 or TRBD2 (5 bases each). The CDR3 is made up of 14 amino acids. V was pared by 2 bases and J by 3 bases, with 7 bases between. Germline CDR1 is MNHEY and CDR2 is SVGAGI. The CDR3 loop reads CASSYGDHTGELFF. In nucleotides, the CDR3 is TGTGCCAGCAGTTACGGGGACCACACCGGGGAGCTGTTTTTT.

This clonotype was seen at least ten times. This rearrangement joins TRBV12-3 or TRBV12-4 to TRBJ2-7; D is unclear. The CDR3 extends over 12 amino acids. V lost 5 bases, J lost 2 bases, and 7 bases lay in between. The CDR3 here is CASSRDPYEQYF. CDR3 DNA: TGTGCCAGCAGTCGTGACCCCTACGAGCAGTACTTC.

The chain uses TRBV29-1 and TRBJ2-1; 11 nucleotides agree with TRBD2. Trimming at V came to 7 bases and at J to 4 bases, leaving 3 bases not matched to a gene. Germline CDR1 SQVTM, CDR2 ANQGSEA. This CDR3 comprises 13 residues. This CDR3 is CSAGTSGYNEQFF. The CDR3 DNA sequence: TGCAGCGCCGGGACTAGCGGTTACAATGAGCAGTTCTTC.

This chain links TRBV20-1 with TRBJ2-7; D perhaps matches TRBD2 (5 bases). This CDR3 is 13 amino acids long. The germline V and J ends were trimmed by 1 base and 3 bases, with 10 bases remaining between them. CDR1 and CDR2 from the germline V gene are DFQATT and SNEGSKA (reference sequence). CDR3 nucleotide sequence: TGCAGTGCTAGAGGAGGGATTGGCTACGAGCAGTACGTC. Translation gives CSARGGIGYEQYV.